One and the same sample provided the 19 T cell receptor beta chains below, sequenced in a study of cytomegalovirus exposure and HLA in healthy donors. Primers: 60 Vbeta forward and 13 Jbeta reverse. Repertoires were generated with immunoSEQ multiplex PCR, while TCRdb's copy carries only in-frame clones and drops some. The sample consists of roughly 77,000 clones, around two thirds of them appearing once. Sample: PBMCs. These receptors were collected from a woman aged 45-65 years in good health and CMV-seropositive.

The chain has TRBV2 and TRBJ1-3; possibly TRBD1 for D (6 bases). Germline V gene sequence: CDR1 SNHLY, CDR2 FYNNEI. Trimming took off 8 bases at V and 0 bases at J, with 29 bases between the two ends. The CDR3 has 20 residues. This chain's CDR3 is CASLAIRNRASPSSGNTIYF. The CDR3 bases are TGTGCCAGCCTCGCTATTCGGAACAGGGCCTCCCCTAGCTCTGGAAACACCATATATTTT. The variable domain in full, completed from reference TRBV2 and TRBJ1-3, reads EPEVTQTPSHQVTQMGQEVILRCVPISNHLYFYWYRQILGQKVEFLVSFYNNEISEKSEIFDDQFSVERPDGSNFTLKIRSTKLEDSAMYFCASLAIRNRASPSSGNTIYFGEGSWLTVV.

The sample holds a few counts of this clone. V gene TRBV10-3 combines with J gene TRBJ1-5; 7 bases fit TRBD1. V shed 3 bases and J 3 bases; nucleotides not matched to a gene: 8. CDR1 and CDR2 from the germline V gene are ENHRY and SYGVKD. There are 16 residues in the CDR3. CDR3 nucleotide sequence: TGTGCCATCAGTGATAAACGGACAGGCAACAATCAGCCCCAGCATTTT. Protein product: CAISDKRTGNNQPQHF.

J is TRBJ2-7 and V is TRBV15; perhaps TRBD1 as D (5 bases). The germline CDR1 and CDR2 sequences are LNHNV and YYDKDF (reference sequence). This CDR3 region has 15 residues. The V gene lost 1 base and the J gene lost 6 bases, with 16 bases spanning the gap. The CDR3 reads CATSRAGQGSFEQYF. CDR3 DNA: TGTGCCACCAGCAGAGCAGGCCAGGGTTCTTTCGAGCAGTACTTC.

This clone turned up a few times. The rearrangement links TRBV14 to TRBJ1-1; 7 bases match TRBD1. Trimming at V came to 2 bases and at J to 4 bases, leaving 7 bases not matched to a gene. This CDR3 comprises 15 residues. In germline, CDR1 is SGHDN, CDR2 FVKESK. The CDR3, as DNA: TGTGCCAGCAGCCAACCGAGACAGGGAGGCACTGAAGCTTTCTTT. This sequence encodes CASSQPRQGGTEAFF. The full variable domain, completed using reference TRBV14 and TRBJ1-1, is EAGVTQFPSHSVIEKGQTVTLRCDPISGHDNLYWYRRVMGKEIKFLLHFVKESKQDESGMPNNRFLAERTGGTYSTLKVQPAELEDSGVYFCASSQPRQGGTEAFFGQGTRLTVV.

The CDR3 spells CASSISPAGGPYEQYF. The DNA of the CDR3 is TGTGCCAGTAGTATTTCGCCGGCGGGCGGCCCCTACGAGCAGTACTTC. This sequence joins TRBV19 and TRBJ2-7, with a possible D match to TRBD2 (5 bases). The CDR3 has 16 residues. V gave up 3 bases and J gave up 2 bases, with 17 bases separating them. CDR1 and CDR2 (germline): LNHDA, SQIVND (reference sequence).

The chain carries TRBV19 and TRBJ1-4; 7 bases fit TRBD1. CDR1 is LNHDA, CDR2 SQIVND, per germline (reference sequence). Unmatched junction bases numbered 7, after V lost 6 bases and J lost 6 bases. The CDR3 runs 14 residues. The CDR3 region is CASSPGQRYEKLFF. The CDR3 DNA sequence: TGTGCCAGTAGCCCGGGACAGCGGTATGAAAAACTGTTTTTT.

The chain has TRBV2 and TRBJ2-7; a possible D gene is TRBD1 (6 bases). The length of the CDR3 is 16 residues. V was shortened by 4 bases and J by 0 bases, with 16 bases between the two germline ends. Germline CDR1 is SNHLY and CDR2 is FYNNEI. The CDR3 spells CASSVGQSYGSYEQYV. CDR3 DNA: TGTGCCAGCAGTGTTGGACAGTCCTATGGCTCCTACGAGCAGTACGTC.

V gene TRBV2 combines with J gene TRBJ2-2, with D perhaps matching TRBD1 (5 bases). The CDR3 consists of 16 residues. Germline V gene data show CDR1 as SNHLY and CDR2 as FYNNEI. With 1 base removed from V and 1 base from J, the gap between germline ends came to 10 bases. The CDR3 sequence is CASSEVGQMNTGELFF. CDR3 bases: TGTGCCAGCAGTGAAGTGGGGCAGATGAACACCGGGGAGCTGTTTTTT. Filled out from reference TRBV2 and TRBJ2-2, the complete variable domain reads EPEVTQTPSHQVTQMGQEVILRCVPISNHLYFYWYRQILGQKVEFLVSFYNNEISEKSEIFDDQFSVERPDGSNFTLKIRSTKLEDSAMYFCASSEVGQMNTGELFFGEGSRLTVL.

The CDR3 loop is CASSPAQAQAPLGYTF. In DNA form, the CDR3 reads TGTGCCAGCAGTCCCGCCCAGGCTCAAGCTCCTCTTGGCTACACCTTC. The rearrangement joins TRBV27 to TRBJ1-2; D is uncertain. CDR1 and CDR2 from the germline V gene are MNHEY and SMNVEV (reference sequence). The CDR3 consists of 16 residues. Trimming stripped 5 bases from V and 7 bases from J, with 23 bases between.

The CDR3 protein is CASSIVAGAPDGYTF. CDR3 bases: TGTGCCAGTAGTATAGTAGCAGGGGCCCCGGACGGCTACACCTTC. The rearrangement joins TRBV19 to TRBJ1-2; maybe TRBD1 (6 bases). Trimming took 1 base from V and 8 from J, leaving 17 bases between them. CDR1 and CDR2 from the germline V gene are LNHDA and SQIVND (reference sequence). This CDR3 is built from 15 residues.

This chain connects TRBV11-2 to TRBJ2-1; 10 bases match TRBD1. The CDR3 runs 15 residues. V gave up 5 bases and J gave up 8 bases; unmatched junction bases: 9. CDR1 SGHAT and CDR2 FQNNGV come from the germline V gene. DNA of the CDR3: TGTGCCAGCAGCAGCGGGACAGGGGTACTATATGAGCAGTTCTTC. This encodes CASSSGTGVLYEQFF.

The V gene is TRBV6-6, the J gene TRBJ2-2; D unresolved. The V end was cut by 8 bases, the J end by 4 bases, with 5 bases between. The germline V gene encodes CDR1 MNHNY and CDR2 SVGAGI (reference sequence). CDR3 length: 11 amino acids. The CDR3 loop reads CASRSTGELFF. The CDR3 nucleotides read TGTGCCAGCCGGAGCACCGGGGAGCTGTTTTTT.

The chain combines TRBV28 with TRBJ1-5, with 11 nucleotides matching TRBD1. The CDR3 extends over 16 amino acids. Germline CDR1 is MDHEN and CDR2 is SYDVKM. The V segment lost 7 bases and the J segment 6 bases; nucleotides outside the gene matches: 11. The CDR3 loop reads CASTSGWGQGGQPQHF. The DNA of the CDR3 is TGTGCCAGCACTTCGGGTTGGGGACAGGGGGGTCAGCCCCAGCATTTT.

The genes are TRBV9 and TRBJ1-2; the D gene is possibly TRBD1 (5 bases). V was shortened by 7 bases and J by 12 bases, with 19 bases between the two germline ends. The CDR3 spans 12 residues. CDR1 and CDR2 from the germline V gene are SGDLS and YYNGEE. Here the CDR3 reads CASSGVRGDDTF. CDR3 nucleotide sequence: TGTGCCAGCTCGGGGGTGCGGGGAGACGACACCTTC.

V usage is TRBV9 and J usage is TRBJ2-1; 9 nucleotides agree with TRBD2. The CDR3 has 16 amino acids. Trimming cost V 0 bases and J 5 bases; bases outside gene matches: 6. Germline lookup yields CDR1 SGDLS and CDR2 YYNGEE. The CDR3, as DNA: TGTGCCAGCAGCGTAGGGGCGGGGGGGCCCCACAATGAGCAGTTCTTC. Amino acid sequence: CASSVGAGGPHNEQFF.

This clone occurred a few times. The rearrangement uses TRBV13 and TRBJ2-7; D is undetermined. The CDR3 loop spans 13 amino acids. The V end was cut by 4 bases, the J end by 1 base, with 8 bases between. CDR1 and CDR2 from the germline V gene are PRHDT and FYEKMQ (reference sequence). Here the CDR3 DNA reads TGTGCCAGCAGCTCCCCTCGGTCCTACGAGCAGTACTTC. Amino acid sequence: CASSSPRSYEQYF.

The J gene is TRBJ2-7, the V gene TRBV9; 9 bases line up with TRBD2. The germline gives CDR1 SGDLS, CDR2 YYNGEE. This CDR3 comprises 16 residues. Unmatched junction bases numbered 12, after V lost 2 bases and J lost 6 bases. The CDR3 spells CASSVSPGLAVGEQYF. The CDR3 nucleotides read TGTGCCAGCAGCGTCTCACCGGGACTAGCTGTCGGCGAGCAGTACTTC.

The chain uses TRBV28 and TRBJ2-7; D is undetermined. V was clipped by 2 bases and J by 0 bases, with 11 bases between them. The V gene's germline CDR1 is MDHEN and CDR2 SYDVKM. CDR3 length equals 15 residues. The chain's CDR3 is CASSLKQLRSYEQYF. The CDR3 DNA follows: TGTGCCAGCAGTTTAAAACAGCTACGCTCCTACGAGCAGTACTTC. Variable domain in full (rest from reference TRBV28 and TRBJ2-7): DVKVTQSSRYLVKRTGEKVFLECVQDMDHENMFWYRQDPGLGLRLIYFSYDVKMKEKGDIPEGYSVSREKKERFSLILESASTNQTSMYLCASSLKQLRSYEQYFGPGTRLTVT.

This chain links TRBV7-2 with TRBJ1-3, with D unresolved. Germline values: CDR1 SGHTA, CDR2 FQGNSA. The CDR3 runs to 17 residues. The V and J ends lost 3 bases and 0 bases respectively, with 15 bases between them. CDR3 nucleotides: TGTGCCAGCAGCTTGGGGTATGGAGGCCGCTCTGGAAACACCATATATTTT. Translated: CASSLGYGGRSGNTIYF.